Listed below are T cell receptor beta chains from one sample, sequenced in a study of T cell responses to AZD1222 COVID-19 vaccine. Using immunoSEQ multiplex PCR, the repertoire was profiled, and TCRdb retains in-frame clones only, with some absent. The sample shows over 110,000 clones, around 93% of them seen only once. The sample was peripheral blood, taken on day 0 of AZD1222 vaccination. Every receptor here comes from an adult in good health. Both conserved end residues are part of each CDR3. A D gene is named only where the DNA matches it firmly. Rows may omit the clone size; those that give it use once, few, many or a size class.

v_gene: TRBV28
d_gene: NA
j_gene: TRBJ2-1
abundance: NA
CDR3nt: TGTGCCAGCAGTCCCACAGGGGGGGCGTCCTACAATGAGCAGTTCTTC
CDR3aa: CASSPTGGASYNEQFF

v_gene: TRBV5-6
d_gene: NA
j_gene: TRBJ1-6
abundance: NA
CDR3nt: TGTGCCAGCAGCTTGGGGCAGGACTGGAGCTCACCCCTCCACTTT
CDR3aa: CASSLGQDWSSPLHF

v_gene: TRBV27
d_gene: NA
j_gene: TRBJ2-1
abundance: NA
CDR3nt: TGTGCCAGCGGGAGGCCCTCCTACAATGAGCAGTTCTTC
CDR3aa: CASGRPSYNEQFF

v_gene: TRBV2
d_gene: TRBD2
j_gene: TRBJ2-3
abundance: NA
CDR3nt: TGTGCCAGCAGCGTCACGGGACTAGCGGGGGTTACGCAGTATTTT
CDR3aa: CASSVTGLAGVTQYF

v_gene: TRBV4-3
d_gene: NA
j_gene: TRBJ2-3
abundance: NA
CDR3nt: TGCGCCAGCAGCCAAGATTCCTTCCCAGGGGCGCAGTATTTT
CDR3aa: CASSQDSFPGAQYF

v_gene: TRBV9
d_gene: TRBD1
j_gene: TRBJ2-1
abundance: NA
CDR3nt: TGTGCCAGCAGCGAGGGGGCGGGGACAGGGGCGGACAATGAGCAGTTCTTC
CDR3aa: CASSEGAGTGADNEQFF

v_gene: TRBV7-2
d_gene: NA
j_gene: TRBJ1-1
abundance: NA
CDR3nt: TGTGCCAGCAGCCGGGGACGGATTGAAGCTTTCTTT
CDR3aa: CASSRGRIEAFF

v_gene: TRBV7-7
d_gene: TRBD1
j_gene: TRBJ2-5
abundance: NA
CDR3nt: TGTGCCAGCAGCCGAGACAGGGGGCGCGGGGAGACCCAGTACTTC
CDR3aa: CASSRDRGRGETQYF

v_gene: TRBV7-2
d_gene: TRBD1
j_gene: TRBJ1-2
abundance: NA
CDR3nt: TGTGCCAGCAGCTTAGAGGGACAGGGGGCGCCAAGGGAGGGCTACACCTTC
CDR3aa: CASSLEGQGAPREGYTF

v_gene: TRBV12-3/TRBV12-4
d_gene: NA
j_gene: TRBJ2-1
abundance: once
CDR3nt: TGTGCCAGCAGTTTAGTGTTGAACAATGAGCAGTTCTTC
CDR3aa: CASSLVLNNEQFF

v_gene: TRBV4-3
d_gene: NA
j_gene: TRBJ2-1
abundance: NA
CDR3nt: TGCGCCAGCAGCCAAGAGCCGCTCTCCTCCTACAATGAGCAGTTCTTC
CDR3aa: CASSQEPLSSYNEQFF

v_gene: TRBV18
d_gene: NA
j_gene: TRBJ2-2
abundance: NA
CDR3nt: TGTGCCAGCTCACCGAGTCAAGGGAACACCGGGGAGCTGTTTTTT
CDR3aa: CASSPSQGNTGELFF

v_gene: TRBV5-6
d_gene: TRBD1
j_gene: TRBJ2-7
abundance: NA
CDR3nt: TGTGCCAGCAGCTCGACAGGGTTGAACGAGCAGTACTTC
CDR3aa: CASSSTGLNEQYF

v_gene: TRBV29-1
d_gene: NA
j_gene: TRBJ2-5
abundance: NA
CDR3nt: TGCAGCGTTCAACAGGGTTTCGGAGAGACCCAGTACTTC
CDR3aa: CSVQQGFGETQYF

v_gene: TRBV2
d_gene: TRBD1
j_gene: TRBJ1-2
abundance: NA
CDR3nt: TGTGCCAGCAGTGAAAGGGGGCAGGGAGGCTATGGCTACACCTTC
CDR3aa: CASSERGQGGYGYTF

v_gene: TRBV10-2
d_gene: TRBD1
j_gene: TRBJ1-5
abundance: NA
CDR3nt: TGCGCCAGCAGTGAGTGGGATGGGCACCATCGGACAGGGGGCAAAAGTCAGCCCCAGCATTTT
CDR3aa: CASSEWDGHHRTGGKSQPQHF

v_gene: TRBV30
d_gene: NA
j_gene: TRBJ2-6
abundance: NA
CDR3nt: TGTGCCTGGAGGCCTCAGGGGAGCGGGGCCAACGTCCTGACTTTC
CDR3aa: CAWRPQGSGANVLTF

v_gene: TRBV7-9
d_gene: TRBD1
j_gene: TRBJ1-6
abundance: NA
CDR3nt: TGTGCCAGCAGCGCCCCCGACAGGGATTCTAATTCACCCCTCCACTTT
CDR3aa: CASSAPDRDSNSPLHF

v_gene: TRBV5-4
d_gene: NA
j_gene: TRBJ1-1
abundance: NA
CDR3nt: TGTGCCAGCAGCGGGGCATCAGGACTGAACACTGAAGCTTTCTTT
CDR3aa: CASSGASGLNTEAFF

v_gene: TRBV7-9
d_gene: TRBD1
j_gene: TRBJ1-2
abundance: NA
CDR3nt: TGTGCCAGCAGCGCCCGGACAGGGGGTCGGATTAACTATGGCTACACCTTC
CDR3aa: CASSARTGGRINYGYTF

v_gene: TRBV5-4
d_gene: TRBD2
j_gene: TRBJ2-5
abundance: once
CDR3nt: TGTGCCAGCAGCCCAAACGGACTAGCGGGAGGGGGGGAGACCCAGTACTTC
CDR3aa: CASSPNGLAGGGETQYF

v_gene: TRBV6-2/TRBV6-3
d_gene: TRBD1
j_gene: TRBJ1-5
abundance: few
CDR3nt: TGTGCCAGCAGTTACACAATACCGGGACAGGGTTTGAGCCAGCCCCAGCATTTT
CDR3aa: CASSYTIPGQGLSQPQHF

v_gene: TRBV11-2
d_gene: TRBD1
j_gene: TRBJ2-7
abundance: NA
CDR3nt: TGTGCCAGCAGCTCGCCCCGTCCCCCGTCCGGGACAGGAGGAGACGAGCAGTACTTC
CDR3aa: CASSSPRPPSGTGGDEQYF

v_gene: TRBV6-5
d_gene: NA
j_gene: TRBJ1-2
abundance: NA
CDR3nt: TGTGCCAGCAGACAGAGCTATGGCTACACCTTC
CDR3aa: CASRQSYGYTF

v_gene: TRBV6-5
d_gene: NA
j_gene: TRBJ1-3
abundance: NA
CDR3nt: TGTGCCAGCACCTCCGACCAAGCCTCTGGAAACACCATATATTTT
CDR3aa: CASTSDQASGNTIYF

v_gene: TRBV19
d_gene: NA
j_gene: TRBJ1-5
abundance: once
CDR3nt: TGTGCCAGTAGTATAGGCACTTCCAATCAGCCCCAGCATTTT
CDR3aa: CASSIGTSNQPQHF

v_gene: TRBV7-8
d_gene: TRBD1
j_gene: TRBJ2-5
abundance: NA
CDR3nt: TGTGCCAGCAGCCTCACAGGGGGGAAAGAGACCCAGTACTTC
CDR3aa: CASSLTGGKETQYF